A selection of T cell receptor beta chains follows, all from one sample in a study of breast tumors, draining lymph nodes, adjacent tissues. Each CDR3 protein is one row after TCRdb ran MiXCR on the multiplex PCR reads. The data hold approximately 130,000 distinct CDR3 sequences, with 20% to 25% observed a single time. Sequences were obtained from axillary lymph node tissue. The receptors stem from a female donor with breast cancer. Some clones in this sample may be carry-over from other donors' samples. The CDR3 runs from the conserved cysteine through the conserved F or W. The D gene is left open where the match is weak. The size field is filled for only some rows; it gives once, few, many or a size class.

v_call	d_call	j_call	clone_size	cdr3_aa	cdr3_nt
TRBV5-1	NA	TRBJ1-6	NA	CASSLDGSNSSLHF	TGCGCCAGCAGCTTGGACGGCAGCAATTCATCCCTCCACTTT
TRBV28	TRBD1	TRBJ1-2	NA	CASSFLTGGDYGYTF	TGTGCCAGCAGTTTCTTGACAGGGGGCGACTATGGCTACACCTTC
TRBV12-3/TRBV12-4	NA	TRBJ1-6	many	CASSLGLGVNQGALHF	TGTGCCAGCAGCCTTGGGTTGGGGGTGAATCAAGGAGCCCTCCACTTT
TRBV5-1	NA	TRBJ1-3	many	CASSLRGSGNTIYF	TGCGCCAGCAGCCTGAGGGGGTCTGGAAACACCATATATTTT
TRBV20-1	TRBD1	TRBJ1-5	many	CSATGANQPQHF	TGCAGTGCCACAGGGGCGAATCAGCCCCAGCATTTT
TRBV20-1	NA	TRBJ2-1	many	CSARDPISPGGNEQFF	TGCAGTGCTAGAGACCCCATCAGCCCGGGCGGGAATGAGCAGTTCTTC
TRBV5-6	NA	TRBJ1-4	many	CASSLVRANEKLFF	TGTGCCAGCAGCTTGGTTAGGGCTAATGAAAAACTGTTTTTT
TRBV2	NA	TRBJ2-3	many	CASRISGAYSSTDTQYF	TGTGCCAGCAGGATTTCAGGAGCGTACTCTAGCACAGATACGCAGTATTTT
TRBV3-1	NA	TRBJ2-7	many	CASSQMREHEQYF	TGTGCCAGCAGCCAGATGAGGGAGCACGAGCAGTACTTC
TRBV7-2	NA	TRBJ1-4	many	CASSPDSYIEKLFF	TGTGCCAGCAGCCCTGACAGCTATATTGAAAAACTGTTTTTT
TRBV19	TRBD2	TRBJ2-1	many	CASSIGLAGRDEQFF	TGTGCCAGTAGTATCGGCCTAGCGGGAAGGGATGAGCAGTTCTTC
TRBV7-6	NA	TRBJ1-5	many	CASSLDSGSNQPQHF	TGTGCCAGCAGCTTAGATAGTGGGAGCAATCAGCCCCAGCATTTT
TRBV30	NA	TRBJ2-7	many	CAWSVLFYEQYF	TGTGCCTGGAGTGTCCTATTCTACGAGCAGTACTTC
TRBV19	TRBD1	TRBJ1-1	NA	CASSFDRETEAFF	TGTGCCAGTAGCTTCGACAGGGAAACTGAAGCTTTCTTT
TRBV7-9	TRBD1	TRBJ2-7	many	CASSLRQGDYEQYF	TGTGCCAGCAGCCTAAGACAGGGTGACTACGAGCAGTACTTC
TRBV28	TRBD1	TRBJ1-2	NA	CASSPWTGLNYGYTF	TGTGCCAGTAGCCCTTGGACAGGACTGAACTATGGCTACACCTTC
TRBV9	NA	TRBJ2-3	many	CASSPLQNKDTQYF	TGTGCCAGCAGCCCCCTTCAAAACAAAGATACGCAGTATTTT
TRBV12-3/TRBV12-4	NA	TRBJ2-3	many	CASSLDDTQYF	TGTGCCAGCAGTTTAGACGATACGCAGTATTTT
TRBV20-1	NA	TRBJ2-5	many	CSATTRETQYF	TGCAGTGCTACTACTCGGGAGACCCAGTACTTC
TRBV5-6	NA	TRBJ1-3	many	CASSLYNRYSGNTIYF	TGTGCCAGCAGCTTGTATAACAGATACTCTGGAAACACCATATATTTT
TRBV12-3/TRBV12-4	TRBD2	TRBJ2-5	few	CASNIAGLGEETQYF	TGTGCCAGCAACATAGCGGGACTAGGGGAAGAGACCCAGTACTTC
TRBV18	TRBD2	TRBJ2-4	NA	CASSPSPVAGVQAKNIQYF	TGTGCCAGCTCACCATCCCCGGTAGCGGGAGTTCAGGCCAAAAACATTCAGTACTTC
TRBV19	TRBD2	TRBJ2-2	many	CASSPTSGKVTGELFF	TGTGCCAGTAGTCCCACTAGCGGGAAAGTCACCGGGGAGCTGTTTTTT
TRBV28	NA	TRBJ1-2	few	CAHRGDSYGYTF	TGTGCCCACCGGGGTGACAGCTATGGCTACACCTTC
TRBV18	NA	TRBJ2-2	NA	CASSPKKGERNTGELFF	TGTGCCAGCTCACCAAAGAAGGGGGAGCGGAACACCGGGGAGCTGTTTTTT
TRBV29-1	TRBD2	TRBJ2-5	few	CSVGGWAGGPWETQYF	TGCAGCGTTGGTGGGTGGGCGGGAGGGCCGTGGGAGACCCAGTACTTC
TRBV20-1	TRBD1	TRBJ1-5	NA	CSAQDRAGPQHF	TGCAGTGCTCAGGACAGGGCCGGGCCCCAGCATTTT
TRBV12-3/TRBV12-4	NA	TRBJ2-5	many	CASSYNPGEPYF	TGTGCCAGCAGTTACAACCCCGGGGAGCCGTACTTC
TRBV13	NA	TRBJ2-3	many	CASSLGPKEVPSTDTQYF	TGTGCCAGCAGCTTAGGCCCAAAGGAGGTTCCTAGCACAGATACGCAGTATTTT
TRBV12-3/TRBV12-4	NA	TRBJ2-7	many	CASTRSGDYEQYF	TGTGCCAGCACCCGCTCGGGAGATTACGAGCAGTACTTC
TRBV3-1	TRBD2	TRBJ2-7	many	CASSQPSGYEQYF	TGTGCCAGCAGCCAGCCTAGCGGCTACGAGCAGTACTTC
TRBV18	NA	TRBJ1-4	many	CASSPSKDEKLFF	TGTGCCAGCTCACCATCAAAGGATGAAAAACTGTTTTTT
TRBV6-6	NA	TRBJ2-1	few	CASGPGGSYNEQFF	TGTGCCAGCGGGCCTGGCGGCTCCTACAATGAGCAGTTCTTC